This T cell receptor beta chain was obtained from a study of response to subunit inactivated influenza vaccine. TCRdb re-called the RT-PCR reads through MiXCR, storing one row per CDR3 protein. The sample has hundreds of thousands of distinct CDR3 sequences; about a tenth are singletons. This clonotype was counted between two and nine times. Germline V gives CDR1 SGHRS, CDR2 YFSETQ. The CDR3 spans 15 residues. Trimming shortened V by 4 bases and J by 5 bases, and 18 bases separated the two germline ends. The sample consisted of PBMCs from blood, taken 40 to 50 days after vaccination. The clonotype was recovered from a man in his fifties or sixties who received an inactivated influenza vaccine. The gene calls are TRBV5-1 and TRBJ2-5; D remains ambiguous. The CDR3 spells CASSPAGYSSETQYF. DNA of the CDR3: TGCGCCAGCAGCCCGGCAGGCTATTCGTCGGAGACCCAGTACTTC.